There are many counts of the clone carrying this T cell receptor (beta chain). Its antigen is undetermined. A second PCR, run for 7 to 11 cycles, used a sample-barcoded 5' primer plus a J-beta primer mix. TCRdb called the 5' RACE reads again in MiXCR, with one record for every CDR3 protein. The profile shows 850,000 or so distinct CDR3 sequences, roughly 26% of them singletons. The record originates from a study of blood T cells in healthy people across ages. Study findings and constraints: A roughly linear age-dependent decrease characterized TCR beta diversity per million T cells. PBMCs left unsorted prevented a conclusive naive versus antigen-experienced comparison.

The TCR sequence derives from a woman older than 75 in good health. Input material: blood.

CDR3 in DNA: TGTGCCAGCAGTTACTCGAGACGGACAGGGGTCGGCTACACCTTC. Translation: CASSYSRRTGVGYTF. The chain combines TRBV6-5 with TRBJ1-2; 9 bases are a match to TRBD1. The CDR3 extends over 15 amino acids. Germline trimming cut 0 bases from V and 8 bases from J; bases unmatched to any gene: 7. Germline V gives CDR1 MNHEY, CDR2 SVGAGI.